The 27 T cell receptor beta chains listed next were all sequenced from one sample in a study of blood T cell repertoires in COVID-19. Clones were read by immunoSEQ multiplex PCR, and TCRdb kept only the in-frame ones, dropping some. Of fewer than 350,000 clones in the sample, approximately 90% are singletons; the top ten hold about 4.6%. Specimen: peripheral blood. All receptors come from a man aged 35 to 55 with acute or convalescent COVID-19.

The chain has TRBV5-1 and TRBJ2-6; 10 bases fit TRBD1. This CDR3 has 16 amino acids. CDR1 is SGHRS, CDR2 YFSETQ, per germline. Trimming cost V 4 bases and J 2 bases; bases outside gene matches: 3. The CDR3 loop reads CASSRTGGAGANVLTF. CDR3 DNA: TGCGCCAGCAGCCGGACAGGGGGTGCTGGGGCCAACGTCCTGACTTTC.

Only one count was recorded for this clone. This sequence joins TRBV24-1 and TRBJ2-3; a weak D match, TRBD1 (6 bases). Germline CDR1 is KGHDR and CDR2 is SFDVKD. The CDR3 has 15 amino acids. The V end lost 3 bases, the J end lost 11 bases, and 20 bases lay between the germline ends. The CDR3 here is CATSDALREQGLQYF. CDR3 DNA: TGTGCCACCAGTGATGCTCTCCGAGAACAGGGTTTGCAGTATTTT.

The V and J genes are TRBV30 and TRBJ1-6, with D tentatively TRBD1 (6 bases). The CDR3 is 16 residues long. The V gene's germline CDR1 is GTSNPN and CDR2 SVGIG (reference sequence). V was shortened by 2 bases and J by 3 bases, with 14 bases between the two germline ends. Here the CDR3 DNA reads TGTGCCTGGAGTACCAGGGGCCGGGGCTATAATTCACCCCTCCACTTT. This translates into CAWSTRGRGYNSPLHF.

This chain links TRBV5-1 with TRBJ1-5; 7 nucleotides align to TRBD1. Germline V gives CDR1 SGHRS, CDR2 YFSETQ. The CDR3 sequence is 15 residues long. J was trimmed by 2 bases and V by 5 bases; bases with no gene match: 7. The CDR3: CASRQGFSGNQPQHF. CDR3 DNA: TGCGCCAGCAGACAGGGGTTTTCGGGCAATCAGCCCCAGCATTTT.

The chain links TRBV5-1 to TRBJ2-1; D might be TRBD1 (6 bases). Germline V lookup: CDR1 SGHRS, CDR2 YFSETQ. The V end was cut by 3 bases, the J end by 2 bases, with 12 bases between. The CDR3 runs 15 residues. The CDR3 nucleotides are TGCGCCAGCAGCTCTGGACAGAGACCCTACAATGAGCAGTTCTTC. Protein: CASSSGQRPYNEQFF.

The gene calls are TRBV30 and TRBJ1-1; 7 bases are shared with TRBD1. In germline, CDR1 is GTSNPN, CDR2 SVGIG (reference sequence). V was clipped by 7 bases and J by 0 bases; unmatched bases: 5. CDR3 length: 13 residues. The CDR3 coding sequence is TGTGCCTTAACGGGACAGCTGAACACTGAAGCTTTCTTT. Translated: CALTGQLNTEAFF.

J is TRBJ2-7 and V is TRBV2; 9 nucleotides line up with TRBD1. Germline loops: CDR1 SNHLY, CDR2 FYNNEI. J was trimmed by 3 bases and V by 6 bases; bases with no gene match: 9. There are 15 residues in the CDR3. The CDR3 region is CASSPGTGSGYEQYF. CDR3 nucleotides: TGTGCCAGCAGCCCGGGGACAGGGAGCGGCTACGAGCAGTACTTC. The entire variable domain, with the rest obtained from reference TRBV2 and TRBJ2-7, is as follows: EPEVTQTPSHQVTQMGQEVILRCVPISNHLYFYWYRQILGQKVEFLVSFYNNEISEKSEIFDDQFSVERPDGSNFTLKIRSTKLEDSAMYFCASSPGTGSGYEQYFGPGTRLTVT.

In nucleotides, the CDR3 is TGTGCCAGCAGATCCTCTACGGGCAGGGGTTCACCCCTCCACTTT. Amino acid sequence: CASRSSTGRGSPLHF. This chain joins TRBV11-2 and TRBJ1-6, with a tentative D call TRBD1 (6 bases). CDR1 is SGHAT, CDR2 FQNNGV, per germline. The CDR3 covers 15 residues. Trimming left V 6 bases short and J 9 bases short, with 18 bases between.

The chain uses TRBV6-5 and TRBJ2-1, with a weak D call TRBD2 (7 bases). CDR1 MNHEY and CDR2 SVGAGI come from the germline V gene. V was pared by 4 bases and J by 2 bases, with 15 bases between. The CDR3 sequence is 16 residues long. Here the CDR3 DNA reads TGTGCCAGCAGTTCCGGGGGAGGGGGACCCTACAATGAGCAGTTCTTC. Protein sequence: CASSSGGGGPYNEQFF.

This clone was found a few times. CDR3 coding DNA: TGTGCCAGTAATCTTTGGGGGGGCCAGGAAGATACGCAGTATTTT. It translates to CASNLWGGQEDTQYF. The chain carries TRBV19 and TRBJ2-3; D is possibly TRBD2 (7 bases). CDR1 and CDR2 from the germline V gene are LNHDA and SQIVND (reference sequence). The CDR3 has 15 amino acids. Trimming took off 7 bases at V and 5 bases at J, with 19 bases between the two ends.

The chain recombines TRBV5-4 with TRBJ1-2; 9 bases align to TRBD1. This CDR3 is 20 amino acids long. The V segment lost 3 bases and the J segment 0 bases; nucleotides outside the gene matches: 18. Germline CDR1 and CDR2: SGHNT and YYREEE (reference sequence). This CDR3 reads CASSSPQRGQGRGANYGYTF. CDR3 bases: TGTGCCAGCAGCTCCCCTCAACGCGGACAGGGGAGAGGGGCTAACTATGGCTACACCTTC.

The V and J genes are TRBV7-8 and TRBJ2-3; TRBD2 aligns across 11 bases. The germline V gene encodes CDR1 SGHVS and CDR2 FQNEAQ. CDR3 length: 17 residues. Trimming removed 2 bases from V and 2 bases from J; junction bases left unmatched: 6. The CDR3 nucleotides are TGTGCCAGCAGCTTAACCCTAGCGGGGGGCGCCACAGATACGCAGTATTTT. It specifies CASSLTLAGGATDTQYF. Looking up the rest from reference TRBV7-8 and TRBJ2-3 gives the full variable domain: GAGVSQSPRYKVAKRGQDVALRCDPISGHVSLFWYQQALGQGPEFLTYFQNEAQLDKSGLPSDRFFAERPEGSVSTLKIQRTQQEDSAVYLCASSLTLAGGATDTQYFGPGTRLTVL.

The chain couples TRBV18 to TRBJ2-3; D is possibly TRBD1 (6 bases). From germline, CDR1 is KGHSH and CDR2 LQKENI. CDR3 length equals 15 residues. V dropped 1 base and J dropped 5 bases, with 13 bases sitting between them. The chain's CDR3 is CASSPQTGSGDTQYF. The CDR3, as DNA: TGTGCCAGCTCACCACAAACAGGGTCCGGAGATACGCAGTATTTT.

The chain joins TRBV7-2 to TRBJ2-7; 7 nucleotides match TRBD2. V shed 3 bases, J shed 3 bases, and the junction held 8 bases outside the gene matches. The CDR3 runs 15 residues. CDR1 and CDR2 (germline): SGHTA, FQGNSA. The CDR3 protein is CASSFAGDSFYEQYF. The CDR3 nucleotides are TGTGCCAGCAGCTTTGCGGGGGATTCTTTCTACGAGCAGTACTTC.

The chain uses TRBV5-1 and TRBJ2-7; 7 nucleotides line up with TRBD2. The CDR3 totals 16 residues. Looked up from germline, CDR1 is SGHRS and CDR2 is YFSETQ. V shed 0 bases, J shed 2 bases, and the junction held 8 bases outside the gene matches. CDR3 sequence: CASSLGGLADPYEQYF. DNA for the CDR3: TGCGCCAGCAGCTTGGGTGGGCTAGCGGATCCCTACGAGCAGTACTTC. Based on the CDR3 plus reference TRBV5-1 and TRBJ2-7, the full variable domain is KAGVTQTPRYLIKTRGQQVTLSCSPISGHRSVSWYQQTPGQGLQFLFEYFSETQRNKGNFPGRFSGRQFSNSRSEMNVSTLELGDSALYLCASSLGGLADPYEQYFGPGTRLTVT.

The V gene is TRBV2, the J gene TRBJ2-3, with D maybe TRBD1 (6 bases). V lost 3 bases and J lost 7, with 8 bases in between. The CDR3 spans 12 residues. Germline CDR1 SNHLY, CDR2 FYNNEI. The CDR3 coding sequence is TGTGCCAGCAGTGAGAGGGGGAATACGCAGTATTTT. It codes for CASSERGNTQYF.

This clone appeared once. The chain carries TRBV6-5 and TRBJ2-7; D might be TRBD2 (5 bases). Germline CDR1 is MNHEY and CDR2 is SVGAGI. This CDR3 comprises 13 residues. V lost 0 bases, J lost 6 bases, and 9 bases lay in between. CDR3 DNA: TGTGCCAGCAGTTACTCAATGGGAGCCGAGCAGTACTTC. Protein sequence: CASSYSMGAEQYF.

This clone was recorded only once. The chain couples TRBV7-3 to TRBJ2-2; maybe TRBD2 (6 bases). The ends were cut back, 0 bases at V and 6 bases at J, with 11 bases in the middle. Per germline, CDR1 SGHTA and CDR2 FQGTGA. This CDR3 is 15 amino acids long. The CDR3 sequence is CASSLTGGYSGELFF. As DNA, the CDR3 is TGTGCCAGCAGCTTAACCGGGGGTTACTCCGGGGAGCTGTTTTTT.

This clone turned up a few times. The gene calls are TRBV6-5 and TRBJ1-5, with D unresolved. V was pared by 0 bases and J by 0 bases, with 6 bases between. Germline V lookup: CDR1 MNHEY, CDR2 SVGAGI. This CDR3 is built from 15 residues. CDR3 region: CASSYSRYSNQPQHF. In nucleotides, the CDR3 is TGTGCCAGCAGTTACTCGAGGTATAGCAATCAGCCCCAGCATTTT.

The chain recombines TRBV19 with TRBJ1-2; tentatively, D is TRBD1 (6 bases). Per the germline V gene, CDR1 is LNHDA and CDR2 is SQIVND (reference sequence). Trimming removed 4 bases at V and 4 bases at J, with 16 bases between. The CDR3 runs to 15 residues. The CDR3 DNA follows: TGTGCCAGTAGTAGTTCCAGGGGACTACTCTATGGCTACACCTTC. Protein sequence: CASSSSRGLLYGYTF. The full variable domain, its missing parts supplied by reference TRBV19 and TRBJ1-2, is DGGITQSPKYLFRKEGQNVTLSCEQNLNHDAMYWYRQDPGQGLRLIYYSQIVNDFQKGDIAEGYSVSREKKESFPLTVTSAQKNPTAFYLCASSSSRGLLYGYTFGSGTRLTVV.

The count of this clone is one. The V call is TRBV10-3, the J call TRBJ2-7; D is possibly TRBD2 (7 bases). The CDR3 has 13 amino acids. The germline V gene encodes CDR1 ENHRY and CDR2 SYGVKD. Trimming took 5 bases from V and 5 from J, leaving 13 bases between them. The CDR3 loop reads CAISLEGGDEQYF. CDR3 nucleotides: TGTGCCATCAGTTTGGAGGGGGGGGACGAGCAGTACTTC.

V and J are TRBV6-5 and TRBJ1-2, with D perhaps matching TRBD1 (5 bases). Trimming pared 2 bases from V and 5 bases from J, leaving 6 bases between. This CDR3 comprises 12 residues. Per germline, CDR1 MNHEY and CDR2 SVGAGI. The CDR3 DNA is TGTGCCAGCAGTTACGCAGGGTATGGCTACACCTTC. Its protein product is CASSYAGYGYTF.

The genes are TRBV5-8 and TRBJ1-3; 9 nucleotides agree with TRBD1. The V and J ends lost 4 bases and 2 bases, in that order; junction bases with no gene match: 7. This CDR3 spans 16 amino acids. The germline V gene encodes CDR1 SGHTS and CDR2 YDEGEE. The CDR3 spells CASSITGTGPGNTIYF. CDR3 DNA: TGTGCCAGCAGCATCACCGGGACAGGGCCTGGAAACACCATATATTTT.

The rearrangement joins TRBV13 to TRBJ1-1, with D possibly TRBD1 on 5 matching bases. Looked up from germline, CDR1 is PRHDT and CDR2 is FYEKMQ (reference sequence). Trimming pared 5 bases from V and 4 bases from J, leaving 17 bases between. There are 15 residues in the CDR3. The CDR3, as DNA: TGTGCCAGCAGCCTCGGGGGGGACCGTGGCACTGAAGCTTTCTTT. The encoded protein is CASSLGGDRGTEAFF.

This rearrangement joins TRBV20-1 to TRBJ2-5, with D tentatively TRBD2 (6 bases). Germline V lookup: CDR1 DFQATT, CDR2 SNEGSKA (reference sequence). The length of the CDR3 is 13 residues. V gave up 3 bases and J gave up 1 base, with 9 bases separating them. The CDR3 here is CSASGRGQETQYF. CDR3 nucleotide sequence: TGCAGTGCTAGTGGGCGGGGCCAAGAGACCCAGTACTTC.

This chain links TRBV6-2 or TRBV6-3 with TRBJ1-1, with no clear D. This CDR3 has 13 amino acids. Per germline, CDR1 MNHEY and CDR2 SVGEGT. The ends were cut back, 6 bases at V and 1 base at J, with 9 bases in the middle. CDR3 DNA sequence: TGTGCCAGCAGCCGAACTACGAACACTGAAGCTTTCTTT. This translates into CASSRTTNTEAFF.

J is TRBJ2-3 and V is TRBV6-5; D unresolved. Germline loops: CDR1 MNHEY, CDR2 SVGAGI. The CDR3 contains 15 residues. The V end lost 0 bases, the J end lost 2 bases, and 9 bases lay between the germline ends. The CDR3 nucleotides are TGTGCCAGCAGTTACTCGCGGTCTGACACAGATACGCAGTATTTT. Translated: CASSYSRSDTDTQYF.